These 16 T cell receptor beta chains were sequenced from one sample in a study of CD8+ T cells in alopecia areata. Sequencing used cDNA as its template, made by extracting RNA and reverse transcribing it. Generated by immunoSEQ multiplex PCR, the TCRdb table keeps only in-frame clones and is missing some. This table holds about 30,000 clones, around two thirds found once. Sequencing was done on a sample of NKG2D-high CD8+ T cells sorted from blood. The receptor source for this set is a human donor with alopecia areata.

This clone was observed a handful of times. This chain uses TRBV19 with TRBJ2-2, with D unclear. CDR1 and CDR2 (germline): LNHDA, SQIVND (reference sequence). V lost 5 bases and J lost 10, with 20 bases in between. This CDR3 spans 15 amino acids. In DNA, the CDR3 is TGTGCCAGTAGTGAACCACTACCCGAGCCGGAGGAGCTGTTTTTT. It translates to CASSEPLPEPEELFF. Filled out from reference TRBV19 and TRBJ2-2, the complete variable domain reads DGGITQSPKYLFRKEGQNVTLSCEQNLNHDAMYWYRQDPGQGLRLIYYSQIVNDFQKGDIAEGYSVSREKKESFPLTVTSAQKNPTAFYLCASSEPLPEPEELFFGEGSRLTVL.

J is TRBJ2-7 and V is TRBV27, with D perhaps TRBD1 (5 bases). The CDR3 contains 11 residues. Deletions cut 8 bases from V and 3 bases from J, with 8 bases between. From germline, CDR1 is MNHEY and CDR2 SMNVEV (reference sequence). The CDR3 sequence: CASQGGYEQYF. CDR3 nucleotide sequence: TGTGCCAGCCAGGGCGGCTACGAGCAGTACTTC.

The rearrangement joins TRBV27 to TRBJ2-7, with 9 nucleotides matching TRBD2. The CDR3 extends over 14 amino acids. The germline gives CDR1 MNHEY, CDR2 SMNVEV (reference sequence). The V gene end was trimmed by 3 bases and the J gene end by 4 bases; junction bases not matched to a gene: 4. CDR3 bases: TGTGCCAGCAGTTTCGGGACTAGCTTGTACGAGCAGTACTTC. Its protein product is CASSFGTSLYEQYF.

This sequence joins TRBV29-1 and TRBJ2-5; D perhaps matches TRBD2 (5 bases). The ends were cut back, 3 bases at V and 4 bases at J, with 15 bases in the middle. The CDR3 length is 14 residues. CDR1 is SQVTM and CDR2 is ANQGSEA in the germline V gene. In DNA form, the CDR3 reads TGCAGCGTTGATAGCCCGGGGTGGATAGAGACCCAGTACTTC. This translates into CSVDSPGWIETQYF.

The genes are TRBV7-9 and TRBJ1-6; 9 bases agree with TRBD1. V shed 5 bases, J shed 14 bases, and the junction held 10 bases outside the gene matches. CDR3 length: 14 amino acids. The germline V gene encodes CDR1 SEHNR and CDR2 FQNEAQ (reference sequence). The CDR3 DNA follows: TGTGCCAGCAGCCCGGGACAGGGATCCATATCCCTCCACTTT. Amino acids: CASSPGQGSISLHF.

This clone was counted only a few times. The chain carries TRBV28 and TRBJ1-1, with 7 positions matching TRBD1. J was trimmed by 0 bases and V by 7 bases; bases with no gene match: 14. CDR1 and CDR2 from the germline V gene are MDHEN and SYDVKM. The CDR3 length is 17 residues. The CDR3 loop reads CASIYGRADRVNTEAFF. The CDR3 region has the DNA TGTGCCAGCATCTACGGCCGGGCTGACAGGGTGAACACTGAAGCTTTCTTT. The variable domain in full, completed from reference TRBV28 and TRBJ1-1, reads DVKVTQSSRYLVKRTGEKVFLECVQDMDHENMFWYRQDPGLGLRLIYFSYDVKMKEKGDIPEGYSVSREKKERFSLILESASTNQTSMYLCASIYGRADRVNTEAFFGQGTRLTVV.

This clone appeared a few times. This rearrangement joins TRBV23-1 to TRBJ2-1; TRBD2 matches 7 bases. TRBV23-1 has ORF status, its function being uncertain. The CDR3 runs 18 residues. V lost 0 bases to trimming and J lost 0 bases; unmatched junction nucleotides: 8. CDR3 DNA: TGCGCCAGCAGTCAATCCTGCGGTAGGACTAGCTCCTACAATGAGCAGTTCTTC. Amino acids: CASSQSCGRTSSYNEQFF.

V gene TRBV5-1 combines with J gene TRBJ1-1; 7 bases map to TRBD1. CDR1 and CDR2 from the germline V gene are SGHRS and YFSETQ. The CDR3 spans 14 residues. V shed 3 bases and J 0 bases; nucleotides not matched to a gene: 2. CDR3 sequence: CASSSGQMNTEAFF. CDR3 nucleotides: TGCGCCAGCAGCTCGGGACAGATGAACACTGAAGCTTTCTTT.

This clone was observed once. The rearrangement uses TRBV19 and TRBJ2-3, with a tentative D call TRBD1 (7 bases). The CDR3 covers 16 residues. Deletions cut 5 bases from V and 0 bases from J, with 15 bases between. In germline, CDR1 is LNHDA, CDR2 SQIVND (reference sequence). DNA of the CDR3: TGTGCCAGTAGTTTCAACAGGGGAGGTAGCACAGATACGCAGTATTTT. Protein sequence: CASSFNRGGSTDTQYF.

Only a few counts were recorded for this clone. The J gene is TRBJ2-1, the V gene TRBV9, with 10 bases matching TRBD2. Germline V gene data show CDR1 as SGDLS and CDR2 as YYNGEE. Germline trimming cut 3 bases from V and 7 bases from J; bases unmatched to any gene: 7. The CDR3 extends over 15 amino acids. DNA for the CDR3: TGTGCCAGCAGCGAGTGGGCTAGCGGGGGAAATGAGCAGTTCTTC. Protein product: CASSEWASGGNEQFF.

The chain carries TRBV7-9 and TRBJ2-7; D is unclear. Germline V gives CDR1 SEHNR, CDR2 FQNEAQ (reference sequence). This CDR3 has 11 residues. V lost 5 bases to trimming and J lost 6 bases, with 8 bases between them. As DNA, the CDR3 is TGTGCCAGCAGCCAAAGTCGCGAGCAGTACTTC. As protein: CASSQSREQYF.

This clone was counted between two and nine times. The chain uses TRBV29-1 and TRBJ1-1; no firm D call. With 6 bases removed from V and 4 bases from J, the gap between germline ends came to 12 bases. Germline V gives CDR1 SQVTM, CDR2 ANQGSEA. The CDR3 totals 12 residues. The DNA for the CDR3 is TGCAGCGTAGGGAAGATGGGCACTGAAGCTTTCTTT. This sequence encodes CSVGKMGTEAFF.

This clone was seen more than once but under ten times. V gene TRBV7-6 combines with J gene TRBJ2-7, with TRBD1 matching 8 bases. The germline gives CDR1 SGHVS, CDR2 FNYEAQ. Unmatched junction bases numbered 6, after V lost 5 bases and J lost 0 bases. The CDR3 spans 15 residues. The CDR3 sequence is CASSGGTGRSYEQYF. For the CDR3, the DNA is TGTGCCAGCAGCGGAGGGACAGGCCGCTCCTACGAGCAGTACTTC.

A note on this clone: The junction shows a germline mismatch at one end, possibly a read error. V usage is TRBV4-3 and J usage is TRBJ1-1; 9 bases fit TRBD1. The length of the CDR3 is 15 residues. Per germline, CDR1 LGHNA and CDR2 YSLEER. Written as DNA, the CDR3 is TGCGCCAGCAGCAAAGAGACAGGGGGAGGCACTGAAGCTTTCTTT. This sequence encodes CASSKETGGGTEAFF.

The chain links TRBV11-2 to TRBJ2-5; maybe TRBD1 (5 bases). This CDR3 spans 14 amino acids. V dropped 5 bases and J dropped 2 bases, with 12 bases sitting between them. Germline V lookup: CDR1 SGHAT, CDR2 FQNNGV. CDR3 in amino acids: CASSPWGRQETQYF. The CDR3 bases are TGTGCCAGCAGCCCTTGGGGCAGACAAGAGACCCAGTACTTC.

This clone was picked up a small number of times. This sequence joins TRBV7-9 and TRBJ1-1, with D unclear. The length of the CDR3 is 11 residues. In germline, CDR1 is SEHNR, CDR2 FQNEAQ (reference sequence). V was cut by 7 bases and J by 0 bases, with 3 bases left in between. CDR3 region: CASTLNTEAFF. The DNA for the CDR3 is TGTGCCAGCACTTTGAACACTGAAGCTTTCTTT.